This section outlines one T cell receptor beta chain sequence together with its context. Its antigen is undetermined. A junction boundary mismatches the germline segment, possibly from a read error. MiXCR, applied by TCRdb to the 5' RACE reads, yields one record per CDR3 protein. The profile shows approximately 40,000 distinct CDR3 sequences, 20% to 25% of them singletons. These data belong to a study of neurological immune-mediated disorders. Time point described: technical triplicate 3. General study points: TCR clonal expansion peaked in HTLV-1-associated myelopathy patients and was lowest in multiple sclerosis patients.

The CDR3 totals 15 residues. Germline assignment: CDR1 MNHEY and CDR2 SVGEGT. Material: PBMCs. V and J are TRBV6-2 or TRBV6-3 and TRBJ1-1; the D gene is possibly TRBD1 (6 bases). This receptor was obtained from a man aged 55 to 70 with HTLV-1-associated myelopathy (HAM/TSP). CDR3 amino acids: CAISYPGGANTEAFF. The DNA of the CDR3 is TGTGCCATCAGTTACCCTGGGGGCGCGAACACTGAAGCTTTCTTT.